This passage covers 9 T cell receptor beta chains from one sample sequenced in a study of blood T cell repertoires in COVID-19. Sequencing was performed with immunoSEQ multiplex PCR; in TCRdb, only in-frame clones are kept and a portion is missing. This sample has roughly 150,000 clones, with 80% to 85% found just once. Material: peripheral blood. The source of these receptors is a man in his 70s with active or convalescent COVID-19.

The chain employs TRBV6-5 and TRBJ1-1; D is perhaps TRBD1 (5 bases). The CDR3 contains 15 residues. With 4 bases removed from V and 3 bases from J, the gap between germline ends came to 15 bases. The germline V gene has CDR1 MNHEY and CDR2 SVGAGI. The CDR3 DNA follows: TGTGCCAGCAGTTCCTTAGGGGCAGAGGACACTGAAGCTTTCTTT. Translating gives CASSSLGAEDTEAFF.

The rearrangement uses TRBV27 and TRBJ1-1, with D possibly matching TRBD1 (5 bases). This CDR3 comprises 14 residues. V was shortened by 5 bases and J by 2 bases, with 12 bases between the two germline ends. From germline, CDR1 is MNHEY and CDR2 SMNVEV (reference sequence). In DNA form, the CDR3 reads TGTGCCAGCAGTAGGGGAAGGACAAACACTGAAGCTTTCTTT. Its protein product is CASSRGRTNTEAFF.

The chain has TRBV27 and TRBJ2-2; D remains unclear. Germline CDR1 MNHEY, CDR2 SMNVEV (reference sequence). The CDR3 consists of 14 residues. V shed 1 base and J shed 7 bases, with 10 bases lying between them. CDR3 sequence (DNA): TGTGCCAGCAGTTTATTGCGGTATGGCGGGGAGCTGTTTTTT. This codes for CASSLLRYGGELFF.

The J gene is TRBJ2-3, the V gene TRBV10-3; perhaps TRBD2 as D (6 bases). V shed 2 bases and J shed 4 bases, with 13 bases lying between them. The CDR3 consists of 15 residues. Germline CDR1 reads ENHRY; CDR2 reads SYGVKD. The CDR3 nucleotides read TGTGCCATCAGTGAGGGGGCCCAGCGGGCAGATACGCAGTATTTT. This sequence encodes CAISEGAQRADTQYF.

The CDR3: CASKEDLQETQYF. In DNA, the CDR3 is TGTGCCAGTAAGGAGGACTTACAAGAGACCCAGTACTTC. The chain joins TRBV19 to TRBJ2-5, with D maybe TRBD2 (5 bases). Looked up from germline, CDR1 is LNHDA and CDR2 is SQIVND (reference sequence). This CDR3 contains 13 residues. Trimming pared 7 bases from V and 2 bases from J, leaving 11 bases between.

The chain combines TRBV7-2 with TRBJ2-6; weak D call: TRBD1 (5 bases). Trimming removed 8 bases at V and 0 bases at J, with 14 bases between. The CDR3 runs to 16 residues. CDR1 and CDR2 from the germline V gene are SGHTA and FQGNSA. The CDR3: CASFGQAGSGANVLTF. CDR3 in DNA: TGTGCCAGCTTTGGACAAGCTGGCTCTGGGGCCAACGTCCTGACTTTC.

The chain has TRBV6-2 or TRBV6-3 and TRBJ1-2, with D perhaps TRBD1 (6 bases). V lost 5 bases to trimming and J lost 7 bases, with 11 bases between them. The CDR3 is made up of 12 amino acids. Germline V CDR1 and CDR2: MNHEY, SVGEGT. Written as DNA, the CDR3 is TGTGCCAGCAGTCGAGGACAGTTTGGCTACACCTTC. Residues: CASSRGQFGYTF.

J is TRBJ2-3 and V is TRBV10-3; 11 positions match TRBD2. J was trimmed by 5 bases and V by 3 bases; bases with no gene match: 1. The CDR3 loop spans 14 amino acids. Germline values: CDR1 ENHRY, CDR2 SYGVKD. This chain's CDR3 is CAISDSGREDTQYF. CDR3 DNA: TGTGCCATCAGTGATAGCGGGAGGGAAGATACGCAGTATTTT.

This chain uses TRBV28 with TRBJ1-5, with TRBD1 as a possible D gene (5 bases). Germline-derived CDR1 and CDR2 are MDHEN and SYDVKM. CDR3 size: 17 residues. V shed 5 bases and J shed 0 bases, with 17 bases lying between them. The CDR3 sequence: CASSTIGEGVSNQPQHF. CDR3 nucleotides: TGTGCCAGCAGTACCATTGGGGAAGGGGTTAGCAATCAGCCCCAGCATTTT.